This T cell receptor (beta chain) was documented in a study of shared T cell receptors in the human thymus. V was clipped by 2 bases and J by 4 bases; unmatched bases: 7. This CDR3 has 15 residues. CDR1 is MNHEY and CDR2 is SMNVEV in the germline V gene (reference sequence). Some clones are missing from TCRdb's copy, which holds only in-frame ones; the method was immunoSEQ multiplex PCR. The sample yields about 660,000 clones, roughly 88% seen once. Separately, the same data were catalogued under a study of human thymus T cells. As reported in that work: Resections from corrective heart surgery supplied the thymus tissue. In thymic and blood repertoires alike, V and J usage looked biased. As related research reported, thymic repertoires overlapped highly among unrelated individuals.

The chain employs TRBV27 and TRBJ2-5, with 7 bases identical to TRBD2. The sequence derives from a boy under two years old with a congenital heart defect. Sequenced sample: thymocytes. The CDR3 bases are TGTGCCAGCAGTTTAACTAGCGATAGGGGAGAGACCCAGTACTTC. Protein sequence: CASSLTSDRGETQYF.